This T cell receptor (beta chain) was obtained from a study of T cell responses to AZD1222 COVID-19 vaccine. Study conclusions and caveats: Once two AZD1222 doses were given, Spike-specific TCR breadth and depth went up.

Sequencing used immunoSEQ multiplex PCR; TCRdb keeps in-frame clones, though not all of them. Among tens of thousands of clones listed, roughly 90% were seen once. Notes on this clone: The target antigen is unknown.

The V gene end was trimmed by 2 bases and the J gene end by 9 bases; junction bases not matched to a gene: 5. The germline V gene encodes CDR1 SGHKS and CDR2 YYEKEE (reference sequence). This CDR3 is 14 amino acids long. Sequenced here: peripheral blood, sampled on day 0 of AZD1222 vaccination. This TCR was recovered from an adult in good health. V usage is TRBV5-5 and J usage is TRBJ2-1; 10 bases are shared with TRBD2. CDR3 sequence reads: CASSLLAGPTEQFF. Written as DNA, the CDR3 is TGTGCCAGCAGCTTACTAGCGGGACCTACTGAGCAGTTCTTC. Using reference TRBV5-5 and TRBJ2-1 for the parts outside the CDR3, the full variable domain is DAGVTQSPTHLIKTRGQQVTLRCSPISGHKSVSWYQQVLGQGPQFIFQYYEKEERGRGNFPDRFSARQFPNYSSELNVNALLLGDSALYLCASSLLAGPTEQFFGPGTRLTVL.